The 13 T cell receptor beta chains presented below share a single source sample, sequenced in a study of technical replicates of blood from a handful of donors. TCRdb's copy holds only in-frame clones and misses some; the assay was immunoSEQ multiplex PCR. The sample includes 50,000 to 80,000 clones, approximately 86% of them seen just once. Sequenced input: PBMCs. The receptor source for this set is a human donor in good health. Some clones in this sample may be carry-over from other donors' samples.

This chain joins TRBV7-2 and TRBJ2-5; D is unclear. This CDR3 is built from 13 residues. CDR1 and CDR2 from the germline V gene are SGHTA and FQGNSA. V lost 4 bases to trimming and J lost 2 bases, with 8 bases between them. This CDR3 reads CASSSVLQETQYF. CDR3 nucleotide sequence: TGTGCCAGCAGCTCCGTTCTTCAAGAGACCCAGTACTTC.

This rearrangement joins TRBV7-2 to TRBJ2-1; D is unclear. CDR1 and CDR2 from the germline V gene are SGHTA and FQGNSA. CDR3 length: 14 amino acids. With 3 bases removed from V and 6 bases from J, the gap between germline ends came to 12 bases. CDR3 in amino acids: CASSLSLPPNEQFF. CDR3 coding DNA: TGTGCCAGCAGCTTGAGCCTCCCCCCCAATGAGCAGTTCTTC. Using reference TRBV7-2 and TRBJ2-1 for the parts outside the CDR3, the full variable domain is GAGVSQSPSNKVTEKGKDVELRCDPISGHTALYWYRQSLGQGLEFLIYFQGNSAPDKSGLPSDRFSAERTGGSVSTLTIQRTQQEDSAVYLCASSLSLPPNEQFFGPGTRLTVL.

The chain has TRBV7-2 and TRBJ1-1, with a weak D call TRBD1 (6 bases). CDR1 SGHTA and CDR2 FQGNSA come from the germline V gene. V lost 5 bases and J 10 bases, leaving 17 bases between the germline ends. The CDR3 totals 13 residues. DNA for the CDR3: TGTGCCAGCAGCCCTAGCGGGGGCCACGGAGCTTTCTTT. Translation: CASSPSGGHGAFF.

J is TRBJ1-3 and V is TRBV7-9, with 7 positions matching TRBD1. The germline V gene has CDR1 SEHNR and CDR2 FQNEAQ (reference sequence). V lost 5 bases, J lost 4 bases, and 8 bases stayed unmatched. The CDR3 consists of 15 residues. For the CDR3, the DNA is TGTGCCAGCAGCCCCGGGACAGTTGGCGGAAACACCATATATTTT. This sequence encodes CASSPGTVGGNTIYF.

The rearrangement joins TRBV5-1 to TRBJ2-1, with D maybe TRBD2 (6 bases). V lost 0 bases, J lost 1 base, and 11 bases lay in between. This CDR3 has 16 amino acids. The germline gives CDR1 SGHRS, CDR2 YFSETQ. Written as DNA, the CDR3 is TGCGCCAGCAGCTTGGGCGGGGCGCTTTCCTACAATGAGCAGTTCTTC. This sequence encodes CASSLGGALSYNEQFF.

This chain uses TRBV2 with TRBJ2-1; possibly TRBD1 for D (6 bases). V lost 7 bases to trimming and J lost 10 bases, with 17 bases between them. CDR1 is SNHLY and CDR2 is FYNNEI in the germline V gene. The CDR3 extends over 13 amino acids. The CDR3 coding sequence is TGTGCCAGCAAGGCGAGTCCCACAGGGGAGCAGTTCTTC. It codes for CASKASPTGEQFF.

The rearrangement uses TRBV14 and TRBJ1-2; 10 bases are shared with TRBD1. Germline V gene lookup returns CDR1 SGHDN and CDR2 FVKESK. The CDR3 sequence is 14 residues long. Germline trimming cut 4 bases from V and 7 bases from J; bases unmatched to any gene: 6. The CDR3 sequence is CASSRSDRGLGYTF. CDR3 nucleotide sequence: TGTGCCAGCAGCCGTTCAGACAGGGGGCTTGGCTACACCTTC.

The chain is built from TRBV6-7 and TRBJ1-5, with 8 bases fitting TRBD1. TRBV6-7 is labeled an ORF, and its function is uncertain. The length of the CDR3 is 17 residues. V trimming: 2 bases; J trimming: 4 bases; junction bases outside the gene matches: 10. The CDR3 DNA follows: TGTGCCAGCAGTTACACACCGACAGGGGCGCGGAATCAGCCCCAGCATTTT. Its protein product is CASSYTPTGARNQPQHF.

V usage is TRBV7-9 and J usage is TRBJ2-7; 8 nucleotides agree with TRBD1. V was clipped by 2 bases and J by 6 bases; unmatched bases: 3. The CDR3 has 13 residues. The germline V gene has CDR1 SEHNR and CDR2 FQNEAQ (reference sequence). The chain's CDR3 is CASSLQTGAEQYF. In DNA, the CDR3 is TGTGCCAGCAGCTTACAGACAGGGGCCGAGCAGTACTTC.

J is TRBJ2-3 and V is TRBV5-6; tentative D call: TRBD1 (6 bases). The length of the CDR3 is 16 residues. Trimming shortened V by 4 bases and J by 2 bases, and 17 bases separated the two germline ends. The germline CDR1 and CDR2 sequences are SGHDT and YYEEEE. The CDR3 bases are TGTGCCAGCAGCCGGAGGTCGGACAGTTACACAGATACGCAGTATTTT. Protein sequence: CASSRRSDSYTDTQYF.

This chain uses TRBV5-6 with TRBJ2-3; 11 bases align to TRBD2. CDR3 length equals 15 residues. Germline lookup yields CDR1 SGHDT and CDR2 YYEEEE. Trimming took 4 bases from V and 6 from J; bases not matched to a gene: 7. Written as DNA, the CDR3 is TGTGCCAGCAGCGTATTAGCGGGGGGGGACGATACGCAGTATTTT. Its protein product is CASSVLAGGDDTQYF. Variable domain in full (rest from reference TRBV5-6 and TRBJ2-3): DAGVTQSPTHLIKTRGQQVTLRCSPKSGHDTVSWYQQALGQGPQFIFQYYEEEERQRGNFPDRFSGHQFPNYSSELNVNALLLGDSALYLCASSVLAGGDDTQYFGPGTRLTVL.

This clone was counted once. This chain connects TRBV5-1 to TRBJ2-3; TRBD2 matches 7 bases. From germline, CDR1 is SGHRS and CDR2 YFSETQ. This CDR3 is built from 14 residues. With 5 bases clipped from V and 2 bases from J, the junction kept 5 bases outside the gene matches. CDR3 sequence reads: CASSRGDFTDTQYF. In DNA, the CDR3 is TGCGCCAGCAGTCGGGGGGATTTCACAGATACGCAGTATTTT.

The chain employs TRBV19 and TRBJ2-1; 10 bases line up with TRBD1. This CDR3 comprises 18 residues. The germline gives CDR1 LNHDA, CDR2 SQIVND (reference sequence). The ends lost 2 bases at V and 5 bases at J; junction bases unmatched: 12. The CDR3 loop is CASSINLDRGFYDNEQFF. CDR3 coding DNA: TGTGCCAGTAGTATAAACCTGGACAGGGGGTTTTACGACAATGAGCAGTTCTTC.